Listed below are T cell receptor beta chains from one sample, sequenced in a study of radiation and T cells in renal cell carcinoma. Clones were read by immunoSEQ multiplex PCR, and TCRdb kept only the in-frame ones, dropping some. The table has 150,000 or so clones, 70% to 90% seen once. The starting material was blood, obtained from a patient whose treatment included radiotherapy and nephrectomy. Receptors originate from a woman aged 50 to 60 with renal cell carcinoma. The CDR3 runs from the conserved cysteine through the conserved F or W. Fields, in order: J gene, CDR3 length, V gene, clone size, D gene, CDR3 DNA, CDR3 protein. D genes are given only for firm matches. For some rows the clone size is stated as once, few or many, or as a class when expanded; others skip it.

J gene: TRBJ2-5
CDR3 length: 17
V gene: TRBV19
clone size: -
D gene: TRBD2
CDR3 DNA: TGTGCCAGTAGTATGCCTAGCGGGGGGGCGGGACAAGAGACCCAGTACTTC
CDR3 protein: CASSMPSGGAGQETQYF

J gene: TRBJ1-1
CDR3 length: 14
V gene: TRBV6-5
clone size: -
D gene: -
CDR3 DNA: TGTGCCAGCAGTTACGCGGTCAGGAGCACTGAAGCTTTCTTT
CDR3 protein: CASSYAVRSTEAFF

J gene: TRBJ2-6
CDR3 length: 15
V gene: TRBV11-3
clone size: -
D gene: -
CDR3 DNA: TGTGCCAGCAGCCGAGGTTCATCTGGGGCCAACGTCCTGACTTTC
CDR3 protein: CASSRGSSGANVLTF

J gene: TRBJ2-5
CDR3 length: 13
V gene: TRBV19
clone size: -
D gene: -
CDR3 DNA: TGTGCCAGTAGTGATACAGGAGTGGAGACCCAGTACTTC
CDR3 protein: CASSDTGVETQYF

J gene: TRBJ1-2
CDR3 length: 15
V gene: TRBV4-1
clone size: -
D gene: -
CDR3 DNA: TGCGCCAGCAGCCAACCAACAGGGAAGAACTATGGCTACACCTTC
CDR3 protein: CASSQPTGKNYGYTF

J gene: TRBJ1-2
CDR3 length: 15
V gene: TRBV6-6
clone size: -
D gene: -
CDR3 DNA: TGTGCCAGCAGACCGGGGGGTAAAGTGACCTATGGCTACACCTTC
CDR3 protein: CASRPGGKVTYGYTF

J gene: TRBJ2-3
CDR3 length: 13
V gene: TRBV29-1
clone size: -
D gene: TRBD1
CDR3 DNA: TGCAGCGCCTCGAACAGGGGTACAGATACGCAGTATTTT
CDR3 protein: CSASNRGTDTQYF

J gene: TRBJ1-2
CDR3 length: 12
V gene: TRBV5-6
clone size: -
D gene: -
CDR3 DNA: TGTGCCAGCAGCTTGGGAACCCATGGCTACACCTTC
CDR3 protein: CASSLGTHGYTF

J gene: TRBJ1-5
CDR3 length: 15
V gene: TRBV5-8
clone size: -
D gene: TRBD1
CDR3 DNA: TGTGCCAGCAGCACGGGACAGGGTAACAATCAGCCCCAGCATTTT
CDR3 protein: CASSTGQGNNQPQHF

J gene: TRBJ2-7
CDR3 length: 10
V gene: TRBV2
clone size: -
D gene: -
CDR3 DNA: TGTGCCAGCAGTTACTACGAGCAGTACTTC
CDR3 protein: CASSYYEQYF

J gene: TRBJ2-7
CDR3 length: 12
V gene: TRBV11-1
clone size: -
D gene: -
CDR3 DNA: TGTGCCAGCAGCTTAGGGGTCCACGAGCAGTACTTC
CDR3 protein: CASSLGVHEQYF

J gene: TRBJ1-2
CDR3 length: 16
V gene: TRBV5-5
clone size: -
D gene: -
CDR3 DNA: TGTGCCAGCAGCTTGGTCCCGGACGCCTCTAACTATGGCTACACCTTC
CDR3 protein: CASSLVPDASNYGYTF

J gene: TRBJ2-2
CDR3 length: 15
V gene: TRBV9
clone size: few
D gene: -
CDR3 DNA: TGTGCCAGCAGCGTAGGAGGGACATTCACCGGGGAGCTGTTTTTT
CDR3 protein: CASSVGGTFTGELFF

J gene: TRBJ2-7
CDR3 length: 14
V gene: TRBV6-5
clone size: -
D gene: -
CDR3 DNA: TGTGCCAGCAGTTACTCCCTAAGAAAAAGCGAGCAGTACTTC
CDR3 protein: CASSYSLRKSEQYF

J gene: TRBJ2-2
CDR3 length: 15
V gene: TRBV5-6
clone size: -
D gene: -
CDR3 DNA: TGTGCCAGCAGCCCGGACCTCTACGACACCGGGGAGCTGTTTTTT
CDR3 protein: CASSPDLYDTGELFF

J gene: TRBJ1-4
CDR3 length: 14
V gene: TRBV10-2
clone size: -
D gene: -
CDR3 DNA: TGCGCCAGCAGTGAAATTGGTGTCGGATTGGGACTGTTTTTT
CDR3 protein: CASSEIGVGLGLFF

J gene: TRBJ2-3
CDR3 length: 15
V gene: TRBV7-9
clone size: -
D gene: -
CDR3 DNA: TGTGCCAGCAGCTTAAAACAAATCGGCACAGATACGCAGTATTTT
CDR3 protein: CASSLKQIGTDTQYF

J gene: TRBJ1-1
CDR3 length: 14
V gene: TRBV7-9
clone size: -
D gene: -
CDR3 DNA: TGTGCCAGCAGCCCCTGGACAGAGAACACTGAAGCTTTCTTT
CDR3 protein: CASSPWTENTEAFF

J gene: TRBJ1-2
CDR3 length: 18
V gene: TRBV11-2
clone size: -
D gene: -
CDR3 DNA: TGTGCCAGCAGCTCGGCACCGGGGGCGGCTCTGGGTGGGTATGGCTACACCTTC
CDR3 protein: CASSSAPGAALGGYGYTF

J gene: TRBJ2-7
CDR3 length: 13
V gene: TRBV11-2
clone size: -
D gene: -
CDR3 DNA: TGTGCCAGCAGCTTATCAGGACCTTACGAGCAGTACTTC
CDR3 protein: CASSLSGPYEQYF

J gene: TRBJ2-7
CDR3 length: 17
V gene: TRBV7-9
clone size: -
D gene: -
CDR3 DNA: TGTGCCAGCAGACATAGCAGGCGGTCGAAGGGGTCCTACGAGCAGTACTTC
CDR3 protein: CASRHSRRSKGSYEQYF

J gene: TRBJ1-4
CDR3 length: 15
V gene: TRBV18
clone size: -
D gene: -
CDR3 DNA: TGTGCCACCAAGGCTCGGACAACAACTAATGAAAAACTGTTTTTT
CDR3 protein: CATKARTTTNEKLFF

J gene: TRBJ1-3
CDR3 length: 15
V gene: TRBV18
clone size: -
D gene: -
CDR3 DNA: TGTGCCAGCTCAGAAGGGCGGAGCTCTGGAAACACCATATATTTT
CDR3 protein: CASSEGRSSGNTIYF

J gene: TRBJ1-1
CDR3 length: 14
V gene: TRBV10-3
clone size: few
D gene: TRBD1
CDR3 DNA: TGTGCCATCAGTGGGGGACAGAAAAACACTGAAGCTTTCTTT
CDR3 protein: CAISGGQKNTEAFF

J gene: TRBJ2-7
CDR3 length: 15
V gene: TRBV7-2
clone size: -
D gene: TRBD1
CDR3 DNA: TGTGCCAGCAGCCCGGGACCGGGACAGGGGGACGAGCAGTACTTC
CDR3 protein: CASSPGPGQGDEQYF

J gene: TRBJ1-1
CDR3 length: 13
V gene: TRBV6-6
clone size: -
D gene: -
CDR3 DNA: TGTGCCAGCAGTTCCGGGGTGAACACTGAAGCTTTCTTT
CDR3 protein: CASSSGVNTEAFF

J gene: TRBJ2-1
CDR3 length: 13
V gene: TRBV30
clone size: -
D gene: -
CDR3 DNA: TGTGCCTGGAGTACCCGGGGTCCCAATGAGCAGTTCTTC
CDR3 protein: CAWSTRGPNEQFF

J gene: TRBJ1-1
CDR3 length: 14
V gene: TRBV4-2
clone size: -
D gene: -
CDR3 DNA: TGTGCCAGCAGCCAAAGGCAAGGGGGCACTGAAGCTTTCTTT
CDR3 protein: CASSQRQGGTEAFF

J gene: TRBJ1-6
CDR3 length: 14
V gene: TRBV7-2
clone size: -
D gene: -
CDR3 DNA: TGTGCCAGCAGCTCACAGGGTTCAAATTCACCCCTCCACTTT
CDR3 protein: CASSSQGSNSPLHF

J gene: TRBJ2-2
CDR3 length: 12
V gene: TRBV6-6
clone size: -
D gene: -
CDR3 DNA: TGTGCCAGCACTGGACGGATCGGGGAGCTGTTTTTT
CDR3 protein: CASTGRIGELFF

J gene: TRBJ1-6
CDR3 length: 15
V gene: TRBV5-1
clone size: -
D gene: TRBD1
CDR3 DNA: TGCGCCAGCAGCTTGGTGTGGACAGGACTTTCACCCCTCCACTTT
CDR3 protein: CASSLVWTGLSPLHF

J gene: TRBJ1-1
CDR3 length: 14
V gene: TRBV6-1
clone size: -
D gene: -
CDR3 DNA: TGTGCCAGCAGTGAAACCAGCGGAGGCACTGAAGCTTTCTTT
CDR3 protein: CASSETSGGTEAFF

J gene: TRBJ1-2
CDR3 length: 15
V gene: TRBV7-2
clone size: -
D gene: -
CDR3 DNA: TGTGCCAGCAGCTTAGCGGGGGGCCAGAACTATGGCTACACCTTC
CDR3 protein: CASSLAGGQNYGYTF

J gene: TRBJ1-3
CDR3 length: 15
V gene: TRBV15
clone size: -
D gene: -
CDR3 DNA: TGTGCCACCAGCAGAGACAGCCGCTCTGGAAACACCATATATTTT
CDR3 protein: CATSRDSRSGNTIYF

J gene: TRBJ1-2
CDR3 length: 15
V gene: TRBV7-2
clone size: once
D gene: -
CDR3 DNA: TGTGCCAGCAGCGCAGGACGGTGGGGGGGCTATGGCTACACCTTC
CDR3 protein: CASSAGRWGGYGYTF

J gene: TRBJ1-3
CDR3 length: 14
V gene: TRBV19
clone size: -
D gene: TRBD1
CDR3 DNA: TGTGCCAGTTCAGACAGGGCCCCTGGAAACACCATATATTTT
CDR3 protein: CASSDRAPGNTIYF

J gene: TRBJ1-5
CDR3 length: 14
V gene: TRBV19
clone size: -
D gene: -
CDR3 DNA: TGTGCCAGTAGTATAGACCCTCCCAACCAGCCCCAGCATTTT
CDR3 protein: CASSIDPPNQPQHF

J gene: TRBJ2-4
CDR3 length: 14
V gene: TRBV5-1
clone size: -
D gene: -
CDR3 DNA: TGCGCCAGCAGCTTGACCCCAGGGACGGACATTCAGTACTTC
CDR3 protein: CASSLTPGTDIQYF

J gene: TRBJ2-7
CDR3 length: 16
V gene: TRBV9
clone size: -
D gene: TRBD2
CDR3 DNA: TGTGCCAGCAGCGTGGGGACTACCCTGACCACCTACGAGCAGTACTTC
CDR3 protein: CASSVGTTLTTYEQYF

J gene: TRBJ1-2
CDR3 length: 13
V gene: TRBV2
clone size: -
D gene: -
CDR3 DNA: TGTGCCAGCAGTCGGACAGTGGGCTATGGCTACACCTTC
CDR3 protein: CASSRTVGYGYTF

J gene: TRBJ1-1
CDR3 length: 12
V gene: TRBV19
clone size: -
D gene: -
CDR3 DNA: TGTGCCAGTAGTATAAGGGCCAGTGAAGCTTTCTTT
CDR3 protein: CASSIRASEAFF

J gene: TRBJ1-1
CDR3 length: 13
V gene: TRBV28
clone size: -
D gene: -
CDR3 DNA: TGTGCCAGCAGAGGAACAGGTCACACTGAAGCTTTCTTT
CDR3 protein: CASRGTGHTEAFF

J gene: TRBJ2-7
CDR3 length: 15
V gene: TRBV18
clone size: once
D gene: -
CDR3 DNA: TGTGCCAGCTCATCCCTAGGACCGGGATCCTACGAGCAGTACTTC
CDR3 protein: CASSSLGPGSYEQYF

J gene: TRBJ1-2
CDR3 length: 14
V gene: TRBV13
clone size: -
D gene: -
CDR3 DNA: TGTGCCAGCAGCTTAGATCGGACAAACTATGGCTACACCTTC
CDR3 protein: CASSLDRTNYGYTF

J gene: TRBJ2-5
CDR3 length: 15
V gene: TRBV30
clone size: -
D gene: -
CDR3 DNA: TGTGCCTGGAGTGGCGGGGTCGGGACAACGGAGACCCAGTACTTC
CDR3 protein: CAWSGGVGTTETQYF

J gene: TRBJ1-5
CDR3 length: 14
V gene: TRBV6-1
clone size: -
D gene: TRBD1
CDR3 DNA: TGTGCCAGCAGTATGACAGGGAGCAATCAGCCCCAGCATTTT
CDR3 protein: CASSMTGSNQPQHF

J gene: TRBJ1-3
CDR3 length: 17
V gene: TRBV7-6
clone size: -
D gene: TRBD1
CDR3 DNA: TGTGCCAGCAGCTTAGCCGGGACAGGGACCTCTGGAAACACCATATATTTT
CDR3 protein: CASSLAGTGTSGNTIYF

J gene: TRBJ2-2
CDR3 length: 12
V gene: TRBV11-2
clone size: -
D gene: -
CDR3 DNA: TGTGCCAGCAGCTTAGCGGGCGGGGAGCTGTTTTTT
CDR3 protein: CASSLAGGELFF

J gene: TRBJ1-5
CDR3 length: 17
V gene: TRBV19
clone size: -
D gene: TRBD1
CDR3 DNA: TGTGCCAGTAGTAACCCGGACAGGGGGCGATCCAATCAGCCCCAGCATTTT
CDR3 protein: CASSNPDRGRSNQPQHF

J gene: TRBJ1-6
CDR3 length: 14
V gene: TRBV9
clone size: few
D gene: -
CDR3 DNA: TGTGCCAGCAGCGCGCGACAGACTAATTCACCCCTCCACTTT
CDR3 protein: CASSARQTNSPLHF

J gene: TRBJ1-3
CDR3 length: 15
V gene: TRBV6-6
clone size: -
D gene: -
CDR3 DNA: TGTGCCAGCAGTCCCACTTACATGTCTGGAAACACCATATATTTT
CDR3 protein: CASSPTYMSGNTIYF